This T cell receptor (beta chain) emerged from a study of beta chain features in type 1 diabetes. The study, taken as a whole, reports: PCR might preferentially amplify shorter templates, equally in patients and controls.

Isolated RNA was reverse transcribed in full, so expressed TCRB transcripts were sequenced. Profiled with immunoSEQ multiplex PCR; TCRdb holds only in-frame clones, not every one. There are approximately 170,000 clones in the sample; 7.5% to 10% occur only once, and over 2% lies in the top ten. A note on this clone: The antigen remains unidentified.

Sorting with CD45RO/CCR7/CD25/CD127/CD95/CD27 yielded naive, central memory, regulatory and stem-like memory CD4+ cells. Sorting gave populations that all exceeded 95% purity. Unmatched junction bases numbered 11, after V lost 6 bases and J lost 4 bases. The CDR3 sequence is 17 residues long. Germline CDR1 is MNHGY and CDR2 is SVAAGI. The chain carries TRBV6-9 and TRBJ1-5; 11 positions match TRBD1. Sequenced sample: central memory CD4+ T cells from blood. The receptor was derived from a woman aged 18-29 years in good health. As DNA, the CDR3 is TGTGCCAGCAGACTCCCGGGACAGGGGGATATTAATCAGCCCCAGCATTTT. Translated: CASRLPGQGDINQPQHF.